This TCR beta chain was obtained from a study of cytomegalovirus exposure and HLA in healthy donors. As for the study in general: The 110 million or so unique TCR beta sequences, from about 190 million T cells, were found by an earlier analysis.

This clone was observed once. 13 Jbeta primers and 60 Vbeta primers were used for the PCR. Here immunoSEQ multiplex PCR was the method, and the copy in TCRdb shows in-frame clones only, minus some. The sample has 130,000 or so clones, roughly 77% seen once. The CDR3 runs to 13 residues. Trimming removed 4 bases at V and 4 bases at J, with 10 bases between. Germline CDR1 and CDR2: MNHEY and SVGAGI. The sequencing sample was made of PBMCs. This receptor was obtained from a man in his forties in good health and CMV-seronegative. The rearrangement uses TRBV6-5 and TRBJ1-1; D unclear. The CDR3 sequence is CASSSATLTEAFF. CDR3 DNA: TGTGCCAGCAGTTCTGCGACTCTCACTGAAGCTTTCTTT.